This T cell receptor (beta chain) was documented in a study of early T cells in non-severe SARS-CoV-2 infection. Study at large: Bulk RNA isolated from unsorted whole blood underwent sequencing; chains were not paired.

Study-wide results and limits: Using VDJdb, the matching emphasized anti-spike CD8 responses while missing private and CD4 specificities.

This clonotype was seen a few times. Antigen unknown. The CDR3 consists of 16 residues. V lost 5 bases, J lost 4 bases, and 9 bases stayed unmatched. Germline CDR1 reads MNHEY; CDR2 reads SVGAGI. Unique molecular identifiers (one per individual cDNA molecule) were attached. TCRdb itself ran the 5' RACE reads through MiXCR, one entry per CDR3 protein. The sample contains about 48,000 distinct CDR3 sequences, almost 5.5% of which appear only once. The genes are TRBV6-5 and TRBJ2-7, with 12 bases aligning to TRBD1. This receptor was identified in an adult who was a healthcare worker with PCR-confirmed SARS-CoV-2 infection or an uninfected control (not recorded which). The source material was whole blood, sampled at baseline. CDR3: CASSRTGTGGGYEQYF. In nucleotides, the CDR3 is TGTGCCAGCAGTCGCACCGGGACAGGGGGCGGTTACGAGCAGTACTTC.